The entry that follows covers one T cell receptor beta chain sequence. The entry originates in a study of shared clonotypes between healthy human individuals. The V end was cut by 0 bases, the J end by 10 bases, with 12 bases between. Germline CDR1 reads LNHNV; CDR2 reads YYDKDF (reference sequence). The CDR3 extends over 13 amino acids. TCRdb keeps only in-frame clones here, not all; method: immunoSEQ multiplex PCR. The sample has around 700,000 clones; roughly 70% are singletons. The chain uses TRBV15 and TRBJ1-1; weak D call: TRBD1 (6 bases). The source material was memory CD4+ T cells sorted from blood. This sample's subset: CD45RA-negative fraction. This sequence was found in a woman aged 25 to 45 in good health. CDR3 loop: CATSRDWQGGAFF. Here the CDR3 DNA reads TGTGCCACCAGCAGAGATTGGCAAGGGGGAGCTTTCTTT.